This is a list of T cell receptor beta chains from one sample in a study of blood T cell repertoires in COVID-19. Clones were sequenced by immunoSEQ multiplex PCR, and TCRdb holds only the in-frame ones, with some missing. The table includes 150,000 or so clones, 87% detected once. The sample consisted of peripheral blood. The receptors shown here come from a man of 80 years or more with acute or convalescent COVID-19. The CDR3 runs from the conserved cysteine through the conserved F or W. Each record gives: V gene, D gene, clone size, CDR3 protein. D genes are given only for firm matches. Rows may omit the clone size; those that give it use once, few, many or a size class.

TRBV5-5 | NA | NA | CASSSWGSSNYEQYF
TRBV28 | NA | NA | CASSLQGSMGEQYF
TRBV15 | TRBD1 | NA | CATSEGQGNQPQHF
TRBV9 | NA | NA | CASSALGGEQFF
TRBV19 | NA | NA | CASQIPGLEYTEAFF
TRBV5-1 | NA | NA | CASSTQVLSSGNTIYF
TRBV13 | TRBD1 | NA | CASSNYRGMNTEAFF
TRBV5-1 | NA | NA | CASSLQGEDEQYF
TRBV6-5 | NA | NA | CASSPAGPQHF
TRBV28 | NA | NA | CASTLPGSDYGYTF
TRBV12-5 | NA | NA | CASGFTGQETQYF
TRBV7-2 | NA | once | CASSLYTDTQYF
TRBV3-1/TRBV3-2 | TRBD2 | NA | CASRLAGGSFQTQYF
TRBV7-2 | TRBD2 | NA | CASSSSGRNTGELFF
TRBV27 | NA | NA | CASSFVTGELFF
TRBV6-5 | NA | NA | CASSRQGTGELFF
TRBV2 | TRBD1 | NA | CASRKNRGQNEKLFF
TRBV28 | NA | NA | CASSLRQPETQYF
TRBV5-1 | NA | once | CASSLISSGAYEQYF
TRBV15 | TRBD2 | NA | CATRPWSGIGPTDTQYF
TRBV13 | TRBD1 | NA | CASSPRDRGYTEAFF
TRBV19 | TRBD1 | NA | CASRHRGTEAFF